Listed here are 23 T cell receptor beta chains from one sample, sequenced in a study of cytomegalovirus exposure and HLA in healthy donors. The PCR used 60 Vbeta and 13 Jbeta primers. The table came from immunoSEQ multiplex PCR; TCRdb's copy has only in-frame clones and leaves some out. The table shows 100,000 or so clones, with approximately 72% occurring only once. The specimen sequenced was PBMCs. These receptors all come from a male donor in good health and CMV-seropositive.

J is TRBJ1-6 and V is TRBV30; D is perhaps TRBD1 (5 bases). CDR3 length: 12 amino acids. Germline CDR1 and CDR2: GTSNPN and SVGIG (reference sequence). Trimming cost V 7 bases and J 11 bases, with 15 bases left between them. CDR3 residues: CASGPGRAPLHF. The CDR3 region has the DNA TGTGCCTCCGGGCCAGGGAGGGCACCCCTCCACTTT. The full variable domain, in which reference TRBV30 and TRBJ1-6 provide the parts outside the CDR3, is SQTIHQWPATLVQPVGSPLSLECTVEGTSNPNLYWYRQAAGRGLQLLFYSVGIGQISSEVPQNLSASRPQDRQFILSSKKLLLSDSGFYLCASGPGRAPLHFGNGTRLTVT.

The chain has TRBV19 and TRBJ2-5, with 7 bases aligning to TRBD2. The CDR3 length is 14 residues. The V gene's germline CDR1 is LNHDA and CDR2 SQIVND (reference sequence). Trimming removed 5 bases from V and 2 bases from J; junction bases left unmatched: 5. The CDR3 bases are TGTGCCAGTAGTCACCTAGCGGAGCAAGAGACCCAGTACTTC. Protein: CASSHLAEQETQYF.

The V call is TRBV30, the J call TRBJ2-5; 13 bases match TRBD2. Trimming removed 3 bases from V and 7 bases from J; junction bases left unmatched: 8. Germline V gene data show CDR1 as GTSNPN and CDR2 as SVGIG (reference sequence). There are 15 residues in the CDR3. CDR3 loop: CAWSALAGGRGTQYF. Written as DNA, the CDR3 is TGTGCCTGGAGCGCACTAGCGGGGGGGCGGGGGACCCAGTACTTC.

V and J are TRBV5-4 and TRBJ2-5; a possible D gene is TRBD1 (5 bases). CDR1 is SGHNT, CDR2 YYREEE, per germline (reference sequence). Trimming pared 1 base from V and 5 bases from J, leaving 12 bases between. There are 14 residues in the CDR3. In nucleotides, the CDR3 is TGTGCCAGCAGCTTGAACAGGTTGGGGGAGACCCAGTACTTC. This translates into CASSLNRLGETQYF.

This clone was observed once. This chain uses TRBV14 with TRBJ2-7; 9 bases map to TRBD2. Trimming at V came to 4 bases and at J to 5 bases, leaving 6 bases not matched to a gene. Per the germline V gene, CDR1 is SGHDN and CDR2 is FVKESK. The CDR3 spans 14 residues. The CDR3, as DNA: TGTGCCAGCAGCCGGGGGAGGACTAGCGACGAGCAGTACTTC. This sequence encodes CASSRGRTSDEQYF. Supplemented by reference TRBV14 and TRBJ2-7, the full variable domain reads EAGVTQFPSHSVIEKGQTVTLRCDPISGHDNLYWYRRVMGKEIKFLLHFVKESKQDESGMPNNRFLAERTGGTYSTLKVQPAELEDSGVYFCASSRGRTSDEQYFGPGTRLTVT.

The chain combines TRBV30 with TRBJ1-2; D unclear. V was shortened by 1 base and J by 8 bases, with 11 bases between the two germline ends. The CDR3 totals 12 residues. The V gene's germline CDR1 is GTSNPN and CDR2 SVGIG (reference sequence). This chain's CDR3 is CAWSGGFSGYTF. CDR3 nucleotide sequence: TGTGCCTGGAGTGGAGGCTTTAGCGGCTACACCTTC.

V is TRBV5-1 and J is TRBJ1-1; the D is unclear. The CDR3 has 12 residues. V was pared by 5 bases and J by 7 bases, with 12 bases between. Germline V gene lookup returns CDR1 SGHRS and CDR2 YFSETQ. CDR3 bases: TGCGCCAGCAGTTCGCGAGGGAGTGAAGCTTTCTTT. Amino acids: CASSSRGSEAFF.

The chain recombines TRBV5-4 with TRBJ2-7, with TRBD1 matching over 8 bases. V dropped 7 bases and J dropped 3; count of bases not matched to a gene: 6. The CDR3 has 13 residues. Per germline, CDR1 SGHNT and CDR2 YYREEE (reference sequence). The CDR3 region is CASGRDRGYEQYF. The CDR3 DNA is TGTGCCAGCGGACGCGACAGGGGCTACGAGCAGTACTTC.

The CDR3 coding sequence is TGTGCCAGTAGTATTGTCGGGTCCGGGGAGCTGTTTTTT. It is translated as CASSIVGSGELFF. The chain is built from TRBV19 and TRBJ2-2; no clear D gene. The CDR3 loop spans 13 amino acids. V dropped 3 bases and J dropped 6 bases, with 8 bases sitting between them. Germline CDR1 is LNHDA and CDR2 is SQIVND (reference sequence).

The V and J genes are TRBV7-2 and TRBJ1-6, with D tentatively TRBD1 (6 bases). Trimming shortened V by 0 bases and J by 8 bases, and 11 bases separated the two germline ends. Germline assignment: CDR1 SGHTA and CDR2 FQGNSA. This CDR3 has 15 residues. In nucleotides, the CDR3 is TGTGCCAGCAGCTTAGCCGGCAGGGGAGATTCACCCCTCCACTTT. This gives the protein CASSLAGRGDSPLHF.

The CDR3 sequence is CASTSGGTGVLNTEAFF. The CDR3 DNA reads as TGTGCCAGCACCTCAGGGGGGACAGGGGTCTTGAACACTGAAGCTTTCTTT. V is TRBV5-6 and J is TRBJ1-1, with 10 bases lining up with TRBD1. CDR3 length: 17 residues. Germline loops: CDR1 SGHDT, CDR2 YYEEEE. V lost 6 bases, J lost 0 bases, and 11 bases stayed unmatched.

The V call is TRBV5-1, the J call TRBJ1-5, with 11 bases matching TRBD1. The germline V gene has CDR1 SGHRS and CDR2 YFSETQ. The ends lost 3 bases at V and 6 bases at J; junction bases unmatched: 5. The CDR3 covers 15 residues. CDR3 bases: TGCGCCAGCAGCTATTCCGGGACAGGGGGTCAGCCCCAGCATTTT. The encoded protein is CASSYSGTGGQPQHF.

The V gene is TRBV9, the J gene TRBJ2-7; 9 positions match TRBD1. Trimming cost V 3 bases and J 5 bases; bases outside gene matches: 9. This CDR3 is 15 amino acids long. Germline V gene data show CDR1 as SGDLS and CDR2 as YYNGEE. The CDR3 reads CASSAPGQGSDEQYF. The CDR3 bases are TGTGCCAGCAGCGCCCCGGGACAGGGATCCGACGAGCAGTACTTC. Drawing the rest from reference TRBV9 and TRBJ2-7, the complete variable domain is DSGVTQTPKHLITATGQRVTLRCSPRSGDLSVYWYQQSLDQGLQFLIQYYNGEERAKGNILERFSAQQFPDLHSELNLSSLELGDSALYFCASSAPGQGSDEQYFGPGTRLTVT.

The genes are TRBV7-2 and TRBJ2-7, with a weak D call TRBD1 (5 bases). CDR3 length: 15 residues. Trimming removed 1 base at V and 1 base at J, with 11 bases between. Per germline, CDR1 SGHTA and CDR2 FQGNSA. DNA for the CDR3: TGTGCCAGCAGCTTAGGCGGCACAGGATCCTACGAGCAGTACTTC. Translated: CASSLGGTGSYEQYF.

This clone showed up just a few times. The J gene is TRBJ2-5, the V gene TRBV6-1; 8 bases agree with TRBD1. The CDR3 extends over 15 amino acids. The V segment lost 7 bases and the J segment 6 bases; nucleotides outside the gene matches: 13. CDR1 is MNHNS and CDR2 is SASEGT in the germline V gene. The chain's CDR3 is CASMVGTGIGKTQYF. As DNA, the CDR3 is TGTGCCAGCATGGTAGGGACAGGTATAGGAAAGACCCAGTACTTC.

This clone was observed a handful of times. The rearrangement links TRBV6-1 to TRBJ1-2; 8 nucleotides line up with TRBD1. Germline V lookup: CDR1 MNHNS, CDR2 SASEGT. Losses at the gene ends were 6 bases for V and 4 bases for J; bases not matched to a gene: 4. There are 13 residues in the CDR3. CDR3 loop: CASRITGGYGYTF. The DNA for the CDR3 is TGTGCCAGCAGGATCACAGGGGGCTATGGCTACACCTTC.

This clone was counted only a few times. The chain combines TRBV11-2 with TRBJ2-1; D unclear. This CDR3 contains 17 residues. Germline CDR1 SGHAT, CDR2 FQNNGV. The germline V and J ends were trimmed by 5 bases and 7 bases, with 24 bases remaining between them. CDR3 in amino acids: CASSPSPAGRLVNEQFF. CDR3 DNA sequence: TGTGCCAGCAGCCCATCCCCAGCAGGCCGCTTGGTGAATGAGCAGTTCTTC. The variable domain in full, completed from reference TRBV11-2 and TRBJ2-1, reads EAGVAQSPRYKIIEKRQSVAFWCNPISGHATLYWYQQILGQGPKLLIQFQNNGVVDDSQLPKDRFSAERLKGVDSTLKIQPAKLEDSAVYLCASSPSPAGRLVNEQFFGPGTRLTVL.

This rearrangement joins TRBV4-3 to TRBJ1-4; a weak D match, TRBD1 (5 bases). Germline values: CDR1 LGHNA, CDR2 YSLEER. Trimming took 0 bases from V and 1 from J, leaving 9 bases between them. There are 16 residues in the CDR3. CDR3 nucleotide sequence: TGCGCCAGCAGCCAAGATATAGGGGAAACTAATGAAAAACTGTTTTTT. As protein: CASSQDIGETNEKLFF.

V usage is TRBV9 and J usage is TRBJ2-7, with D unresolved. Germline V gene lookup returns CDR1 SGDLS and CDR2 YYNGEE. Trimming took 2 bases from V and 7 from J, leaving 13 bases between them. The CDR3 covers 13 residues. CDR3 residues: CASSVGPSREQYF. The CDR3 coding sequence is TGTGCCAGCAGCGTTGGTCCATCTCGGGAGCAGTACTTC.

This sequence joins TRBV5-1 and TRBJ2-7, with D possibly matching TRBD1 (6 bases). Germline V lookup: CDR1 SGHRS, CDR2 YFSETQ. The CDR3 extends over 13 amino acids. Trimming took 5 bases from V and 1 from J, leaving 10 bases between them. Written as DNA, the CDR3 is TGCGCCAGCAGGGGGACATTTTCCTACGAGCAGTACTTC. Protein sequence: CASRGTFSYEQYF. The variable domain in full, with the rest retrieved from reference TRBV5-1 and TRBJ2-7, is KAGVTQTPRYLIKTRGQQVTLSCSPISGHRSVSWYQQTPGQGLQFLFEYFSETQRNKGNFPGRFSGRQFSNSRSEMNVSTLELGDSALYLCASRGTFSYEQYFGPGTRLTVT.

The rearrangement joins TRBV5-1 to TRBJ2-3; 12 bases fit TRBD2. J lost 5 bases, V lost 5 bases, and 9 bases had no gene match. Germline assignment: CDR1 SGHRS and CDR2 YFSETQ. This CDR3 has 16 residues. The chain's CDR3 is CASSLASGGAKDTQYF. In DNA form, the CDR3 reads TGCGCCAGCAGTCTGGCTAGCGGGGGGGCCAAAGATACGCAGTATTTT.

The chain recombines TRBV4-2 with TRBJ1-1; D call uncertain. CDR1 is LGHNA and CDR2 is YNFKEQ in the germline V gene. The length of the CDR3 is 16 residues. V was shortened by 3 bases and J by 1 base, with 15 bases between the two germline ends. CDR3 sequence reads: CASSQQTRIANTEAFF. In DNA, the CDR3 is TGTGCCAGCAGCCAGCAAACCAGGATCGCGAACACTGAAGCTTTCTTT.

To note about this clone: The junction shows a germline mismatch at one end, possibly a read error. The chain carries TRBV4-1 and TRBJ1-2; D unresolved. Germline V lookup: CDR1 MGHRA, CDR2 YSYEKL. The CDR3 is 15 residues long. This chain's CDR3 is CASNQEEIPDYGYTF. Written as DNA, the CDR3 is TGCGCCAGCAACCAAGAAGAGATTCCGGACTATGGCTACACCTTC.